This T cell receptor beta chain was sequenced in a study of T-cell memory formation after mild COVID-19. Using its own MiXCR run on the 5' RACE reads, TCRdb lists one record per CDR3 protein. The table lists almost 350,000 distinct CDR3 sequences, approximately 22% of them singletons. The length of the CDR3 is 15 residues. Germline values: CDR1 LGHDT, CDR2 YNNKEL (reference sequence). V gave up 0 bases and J gave up 1 base, with 4 bases separating them. This TCR was sampled from a man between 18 and 29 years old who had mild COVID-19 (a few samples of this study predate the infection). Cell type and time point are not known. Material: PBMCs or a T cell subset sorted from them (not recorded which). This chain connects TRBV3-1 to TRBJ2-6; D ambiguous. CDR3 coding DNA: TGTGCCAGCAGCCAAGAGCCGTCTGGGGCCAACGTCCTGACTTTC. This encodes CASSQEPSGANVLTF.